Presented here are 12 T cell receptor beta chains from one specimen sequenced in a study of T cells in Graves' hyperthyroidism and ophthalmopathy. RNA transcripts served as the template for amplifying TCR beta CDR3 regions. HTBI primers were employed in a first-round RT-PCR of the TCR CDR3. A single record per CDR3 protein comes from TCRdb applying MiXCR to the multiplex PCR reads. This table has approximately 610,000 distinct CDR3 sequences, over 15% appearing once. Sequencing was carried out using blood. The receptors stem from a woman under 30 with Graves' hyperthyroidism.

This clonotype was seen only a few times. V is TRBV2 and J is TRBJ2-7; tentatively, D is TRBD1 (5 bases). This CDR3 has 14 amino acids. Germline assignment: CDR1 SNHLY and CDR2 FYNNEI. The V end was cut by 6 bases, the J end by 0 bases, with 12 bases between. CDR3 sequence reads: CASRLQDRSYEQYF. Written as DNA, the CDR3 is TGTGCCAGCAGGTTACAGGACCGCTCCTACGAGCAGTACTTC.

This rearrangement joins TRBV5-1 to TRBJ2-2, with 8 bases lining up with TRBD2. This CDR3 is built from 17 residues. J was trimmed by 0 bases and V by 4 bases; bases with no gene match: 8. Germline loops: CDR1 SGHRS, CDR2 YFSETQ. The CDR3: CASSPTLLAANTGELFF. The CDR3 nucleotides are TGCGCCAGCAGCCCAACGCTACTAGCGGCGAACACCGGGGAGCTGTTTTTT.

At least ten counts were recorded for this clonotype. CDR3 in amino acids: CASSSRRDGSGEPPSYEQYF. In DNA form, the CDR3 reads TGTGCCAGCAGTTCCCGGCGCGATGGTAGCGGGGAACCCCCTTCCTACGAGCAGTACTTC. The genes are TRBV27 and TRBJ2-7; TRBD2 matches at 8 bases. The V segment lost 4 bases and the J segment 1 base; nucleotides outside the gene matches: 21. In germline, CDR1 is MNHEY, CDR2 SMNVEV (reference sequence). This CDR3 has 20 amino acids.

The V gene is TRBV12-3 or TRBV12-4, the J gene TRBJ1-1, with a tentative D call TRBD1 (6 bases). V shed 6 bases and J shed 6 bases, with 17 bases lying between them. This CDR3 comprises 14 residues. The CDR3 bases are TGTGCCAGCAGCAATTGGGGCAGGGGCCCTGAAGCTTTCTTT. It is translated as CASSNWGRGPEAFF.

The J gene is TRBJ2-7, the V gene TRBV28; D uncertain. CDR1 is MDHEN and CDR2 is SYDVKM in the germline V gene. The CDR3 length is 13 residues. V was cut by 6 bases and J by 3 bases, with 12 bases left in between. CDR3 amino acids: CASSLANNYEQYF. The CDR3 nucleotides are TGTGCCAGCAGCTTAGCAAATAACTACGAGCAGTACTTC.

V and J are TRBV30 and TRBJ1-4, with 7 bases identical to TRBD1. This CDR3 spans 17 amino acids. CDR1 is GTSNPN, CDR2 SVGIG, per germline (reference sequence). V dropped 3 bases and J dropped 0; count of bases not matched to a gene: 10. CDR3 sequence reads: CAWRSTGVLTTNEKLFF. The CDR3 nucleotides read TGTGCCTGGAGGAGTACAGGGGTACTAACAACTAATGAAAAACTGTTTTTT.

This clonotype showed up just a few times. V gene TRBV6-1 combines with J gene TRBJ1-5; D is unresolved. There are 13 residues in the CDR3. The germline gives CDR1 MNHNS, CDR2 SASEGT. Between the trimmed V and J ends, which lost 6 bases and 6 bases, there was a span of 12 bases. The CDR3 loop is CASRRHYSQPQHF. CDR3 DNA: TGTGCCAGCAGGAGACATTATTCTCAGCCCCAGCATTTT.

The CDR3: CASSQRPSAGEETQYF. In DNA form, the CDR3 reads TGTGCCAGCAGCCAAAGGCCTTCTGCCGGAGAAGAGACCCAGTACTTC. This chain joins TRBV4-2 and TRBJ2-5; no definite D call. Germline CDR1 reads LGHNA; CDR2 reads YNFKEQ. There are 16 residues in the CDR3. V gave up 2 bases and J gave up 3 bases, with 16 bases separating them.

The rearrangement joins TRBV5-1 to TRBJ2-5; a possible D gene is TRBD1 (6 bases). The length of the CDR3 is 15 residues. Germline V gene lookup returns CDR1 SGHRS and CDR2 YFSETQ. The V end was cut by 3 bases, the J end by 5 bases, with 17 bases between. The CDR3 nucleotides are TGCGCCAGCAGCTCCGGGATCCCGAGGGGGGAGACCCAGTACTTC. This gives the protein CASSSGIPRGETQYF.

This clonotype was counted ten times or more. The chain employs TRBV28 and TRBJ2-1, with no clear D. There are 16 residues in the CDR3. Between the trimmed V and J ends, which lost 6 bases and 0 bases, there was a span of 15 bases. CDR1 MDHEN and CDR2 SYDVKM come from the germline V gene. The CDR3 is CASSQSGKSSYNEQFF. The CDR3 DNA reads as TGTGCCAGCAGCCAATCTGGCAAGAGCTCCTACAATGAGCAGTTCTTC.

The chain employs TRBV18 and TRBJ2-1, with 10 positions matching TRBD1. Trimming removed 0 bases from V and 7 bases from J; junction bases left unmatched: 6. This CDR3 spans 16 amino acids. CDR1 KGHSH and CDR2 LQKENI come from the germline V gene. CDR3 nucleotides: TGTGCCAGCTCACCACCGGACAGGGGGGGAAAGAATGAGCAGTTCTTC. It yields the protein CASSPPDRGGKNEQFF.

In its sample, this clonotype was seen many times. V gene TRBV12-3 or TRBV12-4 combines with J gene TRBJ2-3, with 10 bases lining up with TRBD1. The ends lost 6 bases at V and 1 base at J; junction bases unmatched: 4. This CDR3 has 15 residues. The CDR3 sequence is CASSLDRGGTDTQYF. The CDR3 DNA reads as TGTGCCAGCAGCTTGGACAGGGGGGGCACAGATACGCAGTATTTT.